The rows below give T cell receptor beta chains drawn from one sample of a study of OX40 agonist ivuxolimab in advanced cancers. The repertoire was sequenced with immunoSEQ multiplex PCR; TCRdb's copy has only in-frame clones and lacks some. The sample carries 20,000 to 25,000 clones, 80% to 85% recorded once. The sequencing used CD4+ or CD8+ T cells sorted from blood, collected in a trial of the OX40 agonist ivuxolimab. The receptors derive from an adult with an advanced solid tumor such as melanoma, head and neck, liver or kidney cancer. Each CDR3 is given with its conserved first and last residue. D genes are given only for firm matches. A row's size may be missing; if present it is once, few, many or a size class.

j_gene | d_gene | abundance | len | v_gene | CDR3aa | CDR3nt
TRBJ2-7 | TRBD2 | . | 14 | TRBV2 | CASSLWTSGDEQYF | TGTGCCAGCAGTTTGTGGACTAGCGGGGACGAGCAGTACTTC
TRBJ1-2 | . | once | 13 | TRBV30 | CAWSEGLSYGYTF | TGTGCCTGGAGCGAGGGCCTGAGCTATGGCTACACCTTC
TRBJ1-1 | TRBD1 | . | 15 | TRBV7-9 | CASSFLQGVRTEAFF | TGTGCCAGCAGCTTTCTCCAGGGGGTTCGCACTGAAGCTTTCTTT
TRBJ2-1 | . | . | 12 | TRBV7-9 | CASSLAGSEQFF | TGTGCCAGCAGCTTAGCGGGGTCGGAGCAGTTCTTC
TRBJ1-2 | TRBD1 | . | 16 | TRBV7-9 | CASSPYGQAGNYGYTF | TGTGCCAGCAGCCCTTATGGACAGGCCGGAAACTATGGCTACACCTTC
TRBJ2-6 | TRBD1 | . | 17 | TRBV28 | CASSLMDRISGANVLTF | TGTGCCAGCAGTTTAATGGACAGGATTTCTGGGGCCAACGTCCTGACTTTC
TRBJ2-7 | TRBD1 | once | 15 | TRBV4-1 | CASSQDPGGSYEQYF | TGCGCCAGCAGCCAAGATCCAGGGGGCTCCTACGAGCAGTACTTC
TRBJ2-7 | TRBD2 | . | 16 | TRBV27 | CASSSYMTSGGYEQYF | TGTGCCAGCAGTTCCTACATGACTAGCGGGGGTTACGAGCAGTACTTC
TRBJ1-2 | . | . | 13 | TRBV19 | CASNPIPNYGYTF | TGTGCCAGTAACCCTATTCCAAACTATGGCTACACCTTC
TRBJ1-5 | TRBD1 | . | 15 | TRBV27 | CASSLGTGPLFPQHF | TGTGCCAGCAGTTTAGGGACAGGACCACTTTTCCCCCAGCATTTT
TRBJ2-7 | TRBD1 | once | 14 | TRBV6-6 | CASTSGTETYEQYF | TGTGCCAGTACTTCCGGGACAGAGACCTACGAGCAGTACTTC
TRBJ2-2 | TRBD2 | . | 17 | TRBV5-6 | CASSPYGLAGNTGELFF | TGTGCCAGCAGCCCGTATGGACTAGCGGGGAACACCGGGGAGCTGTTTTTT
TRBJ2-7 | . | . | 13 | TRBV7-9 | CASRDSRSYEQYF | TGTGCCAGCAGGGACAGTCGCTCCTACGAGCAGTACTTC
TRBJ2-1 | . | once | 11 | TRBV13 | CASSLGNEQFF | TGTGCCAGCAGCCTCGGGAATGAGCAGTTCTTC
TRBJ1-3 | . | once | 18 | TRBV4-1 | CASSQRSLASYSGNTIYF | TGCGCCAGCAGCCAGAGGTCCTTGGCCAGCTACTCTGGAAACACCATATATTTT
TRBJ1-2 | TRBD1 | . | 16 | TRBV7-8 | CASSPLNPTGGDGYTF | TGTGCCAGCAGCCCCCTAAACCCAACAGGGGGGGATGGCTACACCTTC
TRBJ1-2 | . | . | 14 | TRBV6-5 | CASRYRVSLYGYTF | TGTGCCAGCAGGTACAGGGTATCTCTCTATGGCTACACCTTC
TRBJ1-2 | TRBD1 | . | 16 | TRBV7-2 | CASSPTPGQSNYGYTF | TGTGCCAGCAGCCCAACTCCGGGACAGTCTAACTATGGCTACACCTTC
TRBJ2-6 | . | . | 15 | TRBV14 | CASSRDLSGANVLTF | TGTGCCAGCAGCCGGGACCTCTCTGGGGCCAACGTCCTGACTTTC
TRBJ1-2 | TRBD1 | . | 14 | TRBV19 | CASSIYRGHYGYTF | TGTGCCAGTAGTATCTACAGGGGTCACTATGGCTACACCTTC
TRBJ2-1 | TRBD1 | . | 21 | TRBV4-1 | CASSQGFARQGYRSSYNEQFF | TGCGCCAGCAGTCAAGGGTTTGCACGACAGGGGTATAGGAGCTCCTACAATGAGCAGTTCTTC
TRBJ1-2 | . | . | 13 | TRBV27 | CASSPTENYGYTF | TGTGCCAGCAGTCCCACAGAGAACTATGGCTACACCTTC
TRBJ1-1 | . | . | 17 | TRBV27 | CASSWDPIGVMNTEAFF | TGTGCCAGCAGTTGGGACCCCATAGGGGTCATGAACACTGAAGCTTTCTTT
TRBJ1-5 | . | once | 14 | TRBV28 | CASSVNGILGPQHF | TGTGCCAGCAGTGTAAATGGGATCCTAGGGCCCCAGCATTTT
TRBJ2-7 | TRBD1 | . | 15 | TRBV7-9 | CASSNLRGRMGEQYF | TGTGCCAGCAGCAACCTAAGGGGGCGGATGGGCGAGCAGTACTTC
TRBJ2-3 | . | . | 16 | TRBV9 | CASSVAGLRSTDTQYF | TGTGCCAGCAGCGTAGCCGGGCTACGGAGCACAGATACGCAGTATTTT
TRBJ1-2 | . | . | 13 | TRBV5-6 | CASSLAGSRGYTF | TGTGCCAGCAGCTTGGCAGGGAGTCGGGGCTACACCTTC
TRBJ2-7 | . | few | 13 | TRBV7-3 | CASSEGQAYEQYF | TGTGCCAGCAGCGAAGGTCAGGCCTACGAGCAGTACTTC
TRBJ2-7 | . | few | 13 | TRBV11-3 | CASSPGPNYEQYF | TGTGCCAGCAGCCCGGGACCAAACTACGAGCAGTACTTC
TRBJ1-1 | . | . | 12 | TRBV6-5 | CASSYGLTEAFF | TGTGCCAGCAGTTACGGTTTAACTGAAGCTTTCTTT